Listed here are 21 T cell receptor beta chains from one sample, sequenced in a study of T cells expressing NK-cell markers. TCRdb reprocessed the 5' RACE reads and stores each CDR3 protein as one record, lacking DNA. This sample's table has approximately 460,000 distinct CDR3 sequences. Sequencing was done on a sample of blood T cells: a sorted CD56 or NKG2C T cell subset, CD4+ or CD8+ T cells, or bulk PBMC T cells (not recorded which). These receptor sequences come from a woman aged 18-69 years in good health.

The CDR3: CASSFAWTAGTNEKLFF. The gene calls are TRBV5-8 and TRBJ1-4. This CDR3 has 17 amino acids. Germline CDR1 and CDR2: SGHTS and YDEGEE. Drawing the rest from reference TRBV5-8 and TRBJ1-4, the complete variable domain is EAGVTQSPTHLIKTRGQQATLRCSPISGHTSVYWYQQALGLGLQFLLWYDEGEERNRGNFPPRFSGRQFPNYSSELNVNALELEDSALYLCASSFAWTAGTNEKLFFGSGTQLSVL.

The chain uses TRBV6-2 or TRBV6-3 and TRBJ2-1; TCRdb's D gene call, TRBD2, goes unchecked for lack of DNA. CDR3 length equals 12 residues. Germline CDR1 and CDR2: MNHEY and SVGEGT. CDR3 protein: CASSYTRNEQFF.

The chain couples TRBV27 to TRBJ1-2. Germline CDR1 is MNHEY and CDR2 is SMNVEV (reference sequence). This CDR3 region has 14 residues. The CDR3 sequence: CASSFAGIHYGYTF.

The genes are TRBV4-3 and TRBJ1-4; TCRdb lists TRBD1, though no DNA is available to test this call. The germline gives CDR1 LGHNA, CDR2 YSLEER. This CDR3 comprises 15 residues. This CDR3 is CASSQWRGSNEKLFF.

The chain carries TRBV10-3 and TRBJ2-5; TCRdb's D gene call, TRBD1, goes unchecked for lack of DNA. CDR3 size: 14 residues. CDR1 and CDR2 from the germline V gene are ENHRY and SYGVKD. The CDR3 is CAIRETGGEETQYF.

The genes are TRBV29-1 and TRBJ2-3; the D call of TRBD2 rests on TCRdb alone, since no DNA is present to check it. The germline gives CDR1 SQVTM, CDR2 ANQGSEA. The CDR3 sequence is 17 residues long. The CDR3 spells CSVDSWTSGSGGDTQYF.

The chain links TRBV11-2 to TRBJ2-2; absent DNA, TCRdb's TRBD1 call cannot be checked. The germline V gene has CDR1 SGHAT and CDR2 FQNNGV. The length of the CDR3 is 15 residues. The CDR3 region is CASSLLGLRPGELFF.

The chain carries TRBV29-1 and TRBJ1-4. CDR1 SQVTM and CDR2 ANQGSEA come from the germline V gene. This CDR3 has 13 residues. CDR3 residues: CSVGVDGDEKLFF.

The CDR3 is CASSYSVSGRYNEQFF. This chain links TRBV6-5 with TRBJ2-1; absent DNA, TCRdb's TRBD2 call cannot be checked. CDR3 length: 16 residues. Germline V CDR1 and CDR2: MNHEY, SVGAGI.

The chain carries TRBV4-2 and TRBJ2-2. CDR1 is LGHNA, CDR2 YNFKEQ, per germline. The length of the CDR3 is 16 residues. The CDR3 loop is CASSQEAQLNTGELFF.

The chain joins TRBV29-1 to TRBJ1-1; TCRdb names TRBD1, which stays unverified in the absence of DNA. The CDR3 extends over 13 amino acids. Looked up from germline, CDR1 is SQVTM and CDR2 is ANQGSEA. CDR3 loop: CSAGPTEYTEAFF.

V is TRBV9 and J is TRBJ2-2. Germline V gene lookup returns CDR1 SGDLS and CDR2 YYNGEE. This CDR3 is built from 13 residues. The CDR3 loop is CASSVVGTGELFF.

V gene TRBV9 combines with J gene TRBJ2-2; TCRdb names TRBD2, which stays unverified in the absence of DNA. The germline V gene encodes CDR1 SGDLS and CDR2 YYNGEE. CDR3 length: 18 residues. CDR3 sequence: CASSVGLAGETITGELFF. Using reference TRBV9 and TRBJ2-2 for the parts outside the CDR3, the full variable domain is DSGVTQTPKHLITATGQRVTLRCSPRSGDLSVYWYQQSLDQGLQFLIQYYNGEERAKGNILERFSAQQFPDLHSELNLSSLELGDSALYFCASSVGLAGETITGELFFGEGSRLTVL.

This chain links TRBV20-1 with TRBJ2-3; TCRdb's D gene call, TRBD1, goes unchecked for lack of DNA. The germline V gene has CDR1 DFQATT and CDR2 SNEGSKA (reference sequence). The CDR3 is 16 residues long. The CDR3 reads CSARDGGTSSTDTQYF.

The V and J genes are TRBV30 and TRBJ1-5. This CDR3 contains 12 residues. CDR1 and CDR2 (germline): GTSNPN, SVGIG (reference sequence). The CDR3 sequence is CAWSSYGQPQHF.

Here the CDR3 reads CASSLTAQGARNEQFF. The rearrangement links TRBV28 to TRBJ2-1; TCRdb proposes TRBD1, but this gene call is untestable without DNA. This CDR3 region has 16 residues. Per germline, CDR1 MDHEN and CDR2 SYDVKM. The full variable domain, its missing parts supplied by reference TRBV28 and TRBJ2-1, is DVKVTQSSRYLVKRTGEKVFLECVQDMDHENMFWYRQDPGLGLRLIYFSYDVKMKEKGDIPEGYSVSREKKERFSLILESASTNQTSMYLCASSLTAQGARNEQFFGPGTRLTVL.

CDR3 sequence reads: CSARPFEGLNTEAFF. The V call is TRBV20-1, the J call TRBJ1-1. There are 15 residues in the CDR3. Germline CDR1 is DFQATT and CDR2 is SNEGSKA (reference sequence).

The rearrangement joins TRBV14 to TRBJ2-1; there is no DNA to check the TCRdb D call of TRBD1. The CDR3 contains 18 residues. Germline lookup yields CDR1 SGHDN and CDR2 FVKESK. This CDR3 is CASSQAVQGGIPYNEQFF.

The chain has TRBV29-1 and TRBJ1-2; absent DNA, TCRdb's TRBD1 call cannot be checked. CDR3 length: 13 amino acids. The germline V gene has CDR1 SQVTM and CDR2 ANQGSEA. The CDR3 spells CSVPVGGENGYTF.

This chain connects TRBV20-1 to TRBJ2-1; without DNA, the TCRdb call of TRBD2 cannot be checked. The CDR3 runs to 14 residues. Germline assignment: CDR1 DFQATT and CDR2 SNEGSKA (reference sequence). The CDR3 sequence: CSATRAGTSYEQFF.

The chain combines TRBV12-3 or TRBV12-4 with TRBJ1-1; the TCRdb D gene call, TRBD1, has no DNA to confirm it. The CDR3 spans 14 residues. The chain's CDR3 is CASTFPGGNTEAFF.